This T cell receptor beta chain appears in the sequencing data of a study of T-cell memory formation after mild COVID-19. Study-wide background: TCR clusters largely stayed donor specific.

5'RACE primed from the constant segment yielded TCR alpha and TCR beta cDNA libraries bearing sample barcodes and UMIs. One entry per CDR3 protein results from TCRdb running MiXCR on the 5' RACE reads. This repertoire shows 120,000 to 150,000 distinct CDR3 sequences, over 6% found once; its top ten account for about 2.1%. This clonotype was picked up many times. Its matching antigen is unknown. The V segment lost 4 bases and the J segment 6 bases; nucleotides outside the gene matches: 8. The CDR3 runs to 14 residues. CDR1 and CDR2 (germline): SGHDT, YYEEEE. The study, taken as a whole, reports: Balance between CD4 and CD8 was seen in clones contracting day 15 to 85, and a CD4+ lean was seen in later expanders. Pre-infection memory carried some responding clones, suggesting that cross-reactive memory joined.

The V call is TRBV5-6, the J call TRBJ2-7, with TRBD1 matching 9 bases. Specimen: PBMCs or a T cell subset sorted from them (not recorded which). The TCR originated in an adult woman who had mild COVID-19 (a few samples of this study predate the infection). Cell type and time point are not known. The CDR3 region is CASSTGTGSSEQYF. In DNA form, the CDR3 reads TGTGCCAGCAGCACCGGGACAGGGTCAAGCGAGCAGTACTTC. The full variable domain, its missing parts supplied by reference TRBV5-6 and TRBJ2-7, is DAGVTQSPTHLIKTRGQQVTLRCSPKSGHDTVSWYQQALGQGPQFIFQYYEEEERQRGNFPDRFSGHQFPNYSSELNVNALLLGDSALYLCASSTGTGSSEQYFGPGTRLTVT.